This T cell receptor (beta chain) was recovered during a study of shared clonotypes between healthy human individuals. Study-wide points: An effect of sequencing depth on clonotype sharing among donors was expected.

The CDR3 is 15 residues long. V lost 1 base and J lost 2, with 11 bases in between. Germline lookup yields CDR1 PRHDT and CDR2 FYEKMQ (reference sequence). Only one count was recorded for this clone. Its antigen is as yet unknown. Some clones are missing from TCRdb's copy, which holds only in-frame ones; the method was immunoSEQ multiplex PCR. The data show about 660,000 clones, less than 85% seen once. Input material: memory CD4+ T cells sorted from blood. Subset noted: CD45RA-negative fraction. The receptor was isolated from a woman between 25 and 40 years old in good health. The chain recombines TRBV13 with TRBJ2-5; no clear D gene. The chain's CDR3 is CASSLEAARQETQYF. CDR3 DNA sequence: TGTGCCAGCAGCTTAGAGGCGGCACGACAAGAGACCCAGTACTTC. Filled out from reference TRBV13 and TRBJ2-5, the complete variable domain reads AAGVIQSPRHLIKEKRETATLKCYPIPRHDTVYWYQQGPGQDPQFLISFYEKMQSDKGSIPDRFSAQQFSDYHSELNMSSLELGDSALYFCASSLEAARQETQYFGPGTRLLVL.